The 30 T cell receptor beta chains listed next were all sequenced from one sample in a study of cytomegalovirus exposure and HLA in healthy donors. Generated by immunoSEQ multiplex PCR, the TCRdb table keeps only in-frame clones and is missing some. Among around 69,000 clones listed, roughly 95% were seen once. The specimen sequenced was PBMCs. These receptors were taken from a woman aged 18 to 35 in good health and CMV-seropositive.

The CDR3 protein is CASSHFDRGPEQYF. The CDR3 region has the DNA TGCGCCAGCAGCCACTTCGACAGGGGCCCCGAGCAGTACTTC. The rearrangement uses TRBV4-3 and TRBJ2-7, with 8 bases fitting TRBD1. Trimming removed 3 bases from V and 6 bases from J; junction bases left unmatched: 7. The CDR3 consists of 14 residues. CDR1 and CDR2 (germline): LGHNA, YSLEER.

The rearrangement uses TRBV11-3 and TRBJ2-5; D unresolved. TRBJ2-7 explains the end of the DNA better; the J call may be wrong. This CDR3 comprises 14 residues. The V gene's germline CDR1 is SGHNT and CDR2 YENEEA. The CDR3 nucleotides are TGTGCCAGCAGCTCGAGTGTCTCCCCCTACGAGCAGTACTTC. Protein sequence: CASSSSVSPYEQYF.

J is TRBJ1-2 and V is TRBV11-3; D is uncertain. The germline V gene encodes CDR1 SGHNT and CDR2 YENEEA. The CDR3 has 15 residues. V lost 1 base to trimming and J lost 8 bases, with 17 bases between them. The CDR3 nucleotides are TGTGCCAGCAGCTTAGTAGGGCTGGCCGGGGTCGGCTACACCTTC. This encodes CASSLVGLAGVGYTF.

This chain uses TRBV6-5 with TRBJ2-7, with D maybe TRBD2 (6 bases). The germline V gene has CDR1 MNHEY and CDR2 SVGAGI. The ends were cut back, 10 bases at V and 3 bases at J, with 22 bases in the middle. CDR3 length equals 15 residues. CDR3 loop: CATGVGGSSDYEQYF. As DNA, the CDR3 is TGTGCCACCGGGGTTGGGGGGAGTTCAGACTACGAGCAGTACTTC.

The chain links TRBV5-4 to TRBJ1-1, with 7 bases aligning to TRBD1. The CDR3 consists of 13 residues. V was clipped by 4 bases and J by 3 bases; unmatched bases: 3. In germline, CDR1 is SGHNT, CDR2 YYREEE (reference sequence). CDR3 region: CASSGTEYTEAFF. CDR3 sequence (DNA): TGTGCCAGCAGCGGGACAGAATACACTGAAGCTTTCTTT.

This clone has only one observation. The chain uses TRBV18 and TRBJ1-1; no reliable D call. Trimming shortened V by 1 base and J by 7 bases, and 10 bases separated the two germline ends. This CDR3 has 13 amino acids. From germline, CDR1 is KGHSH and CDR2 LQKENI. The DNA for the CDR3 is TGTGCCAGCTCACCACTCACAGATAATGAAGCTTTCTTT. Residues: CASSPLTDNEAFF. Supplemented by reference TRBV18 and TRBJ1-1, the full variable domain reads NAGVMQNPRHLVRRRGQEARLRCSPMKGHSHVYWYRQLPEEGLKFMVYLQKENIIDESGMPKERFSAEFPKEGPSILRIQQVVRGDSAAYFCASSPLTDNEAFFGQGTRLTVV.

The chain joins TRBV6-5 to TRBJ1-5; D perhaps matches TRBD1 (6 bases). The V end was cut by 4 bases, the J end by 3 bases, with 16 bases between. Per germline, CDR1 MNHEY and CDR2 SVGAGI. This CDR3 has 16 residues. CDR3: CASSSMTGPFNQPQHF. For the CDR3, the DNA is TGTGCCAGCAGTTCCATGACAGGCCCGTTCAATCAGCCCCAGCATTTT.

The gene calls are TRBV7-2 and TRBJ2-7, with D tentatively TRBD1 (5 bases). Germline CDR1 is SGHTA and CDR2 is FQGNSA. V lost 1 base and J 3 bases, leaving 10 bases between the germline ends. CDR3 size: 14 residues. CDR3 sequence: CASSLVGRVYEQYF. The CDR3 DNA is TGTGCCAGCAGCTTAGTCGGCAGGGTCTACGAGCAGTACTTC.

This chain joins TRBV27 and TRBJ1-2; D uncertain. CDR1 MNHEY and CDR2 SMNVEV come from the germline V gene (reference sequence). The CDR3 extends over 13 amino acids. V shed 3 bases and J shed 3 bases, with 8 bases lying between them. The CDR3 nucleotides read TGTGCCAGCAGTTTTACGGGTTACTATGGCTACACCTTC. Its protein product is CASSFTGYYGYTF.

This chain uses TRBV15 with TRBJ2-3; D perhaps matches TRBD1 (6 bases). The length of the CDR3 is 15 residues. The germline gives CDR1 LNHNV, CDR2 YYDKDF (reference sequence). V gave up 0 bases and J gave up 0 bases, with 7 bases separating them. The CDR3 coding sequence is TGTGCCACCAGCAGAGAGGGGGCTAGCACAGATACGCAGTATTTT. Its protein product is CATSREGASTDTQYF. The full variable domain, in which reference TRBV15 and TRBJ2-3 provide the parts outside the CDR3, is DAMVIQNPRYQVTQFGKPVTLSCSQTLNHNVMYWYQQKSSQAPKLLFHYYDKDFNNEADTPDNFQSRRPNTSFCFLDIRSPGLGDTAMYLCATSREGASTDTQYFGPGTRLTVL.

V gene TRBV28 combines with J gene TRBJ1-3, with D tentatively TRBD1 (5 bases). The ends were cut back, 9 bases at V and 2 bases at J, with 14 bases in the middle. The CDR3 is 14 amino acids. Germline loops: CDR1 MDHEN, CDR2 SYDVKM. DNA of the CDR3: TGTGCCAGTTCCCCAGGGATTGCTGGAAACACCATATATTTT. Its protein is CASSPGIAGNTIYF.

The genes are TRBV27 and TRBJ2-1; TRBD2 agrees at 10 bases. J was trimmed by 8 bases and V by 0 bases; bases with no gene match: 7. The CDR3 contains 16 residues. CDR1 is MNHEY, CDR2 SMNVEV, per germline (reference sequence). The CDR3 reads CASSLSASGSSDEQFF. CDR3 in DNA: TGTGCCAGCAGTTTATCAGCTAGCGGGAGTAGCGATGAGCAGTTCTTC.

V is TRBV4-1 and J is TRBJ2-7; 13 nucleotides line up with TRBD2. The CDR3 has 17 residues. V lost 1 base, J lost 2 bases, and 5 bases stayed unmatched. The germline gives CDR1 MGHRA, CDR2 YSYEKL. For the CDR3, the DNA is TGCGCCAGCAGCCAAGGGACTAGCGGGAGATTTCCCTACGAGCAGTACTTC. Translation gives CASSQGTSGRFPYEQYF.

The chain joins TRBV7-3 to TRBJ2-1; 12 bases agree with TRBD1. The CDR3 totals 16 residues. Germline V gives CDR1 SGHTA, CDR2 FQGTGA. V trimming: 4 bases; J trimming: 7 bases; junction bases outside the gene matches: 8. This CDR3 is CASSYPGQGARNEQFF. CDR3 DNA: TGTGCCAGCAGCTATCCGGGACAGGGGGCAAGGAATGAGCAGTTCTTC. Drawing the rest from reference TRBV7-3 and TRBJ2-1, the complete variable domain is GAGVSQTPSNKVTEKGKYVELRCDPISGHTALYWYRQSLGQGPEFLIYFQGTGAADDSGLPNDRFFAVRPEGSVSTLKIQRTERGDSAVYLCASSYPGQGARNEQFFGPGTRLTVL.

This chain links TRBV7-9 with TRBJ1-2, with D unclear. The germline gives CDR1 SEHNR, CDR2 FQNEAQ (reference sequence). CDR3 length equals 17 residues. Trimming stripped 2 bases from V and 1 base from J, with 17 bases between. CDR3 in amino acids: CASSLFSGVGRNYGYTF. The CDR3 DNA is TGTGCCAGCAGCTTATTCTCCGGGGTAGGCCGTAACTATGGCTACACCTTC.

The chain links TRBV27 to TRBJ2-7; D may be TRBD1 (6 bases). Deletions cut 3 bases from V and 1 base from J, with 7 bases between. Germline V gene sequence: CDR1 MNHEY, CDR2 SMNVEV (reference sequence). This CDR3 comprises 13 residues. The CDR3 nucleotides read TGTGCCAGCAGTTTGGACAGTTCCTACGAGCAGTACTTC. It specifies CASSLDSSYEQYF.

V gene TRBV10-3 combines with J gene TRBJ2-7, with 12 bases aligning to TRBD2. Trimming cost V 6 bases and J 0 bases; bases outside gene matches: 3. Germline-derived CDR1 and CDR2 are ENHRY and SYGVKD. The CDR3 sequence is 15 residues long. Here the CDR3 DNA reads TGTGCCATCAGCGGACTAGCGGGGAGCTCCTACGAGCAGTACTTC. Translated, it gives CAISGLAGSSYEQYF.

J is TRBJ2-1 and V is TRBV19; 12 bases map to TRBD2. This CDR3 is built from 14 residues. V lost 7 bases, J lost 6 bases, and 4 bases stayed unmatched. Germline V gives CDR1 LNHDA, CDR2 SQIVND (reference sequence). This chain's CDR3 is CASNGLAGINEQFF. CDR3 DNA: TGTGCCAGTAACGGACTAGCGGGAATCAATGAGCAGTTCTTC.

The chain uses TRBV27 and TRBJ1-5; D might be TRBD1 (5 bases). The germline gives CDR1 MNHEY, CDR2 SMNVEV (reference sequence). There are 15 residues in the CDR3. V dropped 2 bases and J dropped 3 bases, with 11 bases sitting between them. The DNA of the CDR3 is TGTGCCAGCAGTTTAGGTGGGGCCTACAATCAGCCCCAGCATTTT. This encodes CASSLGGAYNQPQHF.

The CDR3 DNA is TGTGCCAGCAGTTTAGGGGGGACTAGCGGTTATACGCAGTATTTT. The encoded protein is CASSLGGTSGYTQYF. The chain joins TRBV28 to TRBJ2-3; 11 bases map to TRBD2. This CDR3 is built from 15 residues. Germline values: CDR1 MDHEN, CDR2 SYDVKM. The J segment lost 7 bases and the V segment lost 2 bases, leaving 5 bases of the junction unmatched.

The chain recombines TRBV5-4 with TRBJ2-5, with D perhaps TRBD1 (5 bases). The germline CDR1 and CDR2 sequences are SGHNT and YYREEE (reference sequence). V lost 2 bases to trimming and J lost 1 base, with 9 bases between them. The CDR3 spans 14 residues. The DNA for the CDR3 is TGTGCCAGCAGCTTAGCGCAGGGCCAAGAGACCCAGTACTTC. Protein: CASSLAQGQETQYF.

This clone was detected only once. This chain connects TRBV5-1 to TRBJ2-7; no firm D call. The germline V gene encodes CDR1 SGHRS and CDR2 YFSETQ. Trimming cost V 4 bases and J 0 bases, with 14 bases left between them. This CDR3 contains 15 residues. The CDR3 DNA is TGCGCCAGCAGCCCCCGTCAATCGAGCTCCTACGAGCAGTACTTC. Protein: CASSPRQSSSYEQYF.

V and J are TRBV19 and TRBJ1-5; D might be TRBD1 (6 bases). The V gene lost 8 bases and the J gene lost 0 bases, with 14 bases spanning the gap. Per the germline V gene, CDR1 is LNHDA and CDR2 is SQIVND (reference sequence). The CDR3 totals 15 residues. The CDR3 region has the DNA TGTGCCAGTGGTGGGGGCAGGTATAGCAATCAGCCCCAGCATTTT. It translates to CASGGGRYSNQPQHF.

The V and J genes are TRBV11-3 and TRBJ2-1, with 7 bases that match TRBD2. The CDR3 runs 17 residues. With V trimmed by 4 bases and J by 0 bases, 9 bases remained unmatched. Germline V gene lookup returns CDR1 SGHNT and CDR2 YENEEA. As DNA, the CDR3 is TGTGCCAGCAGCTATGCCCAAAGCGGGACCTCCTACAATGAGCAGTTCTTC. Translation gives CASSYAQSGTSYNEQFF.

The rearrangement uses TRBV9 and TRBJ2-1, with a possible D match to TRBD2 (5 bases). In germline, CDR1 is SGDLS, CDR2 YYNGEE. This CDR3 region has 13 residues. With 2 bases removed from V and 10 bases from J, the gap between germline ends came to 13 bases. The CDR3 region is CASSVGPRGEQFF. The CDR3 coding sequence is TGTGCCAGCAGCGTCGGCCCACGAGGGGAGCAGTTCTTC.

The chain recombines TRBV27 with TRBJ1-2, with 8 nucleotides matching TRBD1. CDR1 MNHEY and CDR2 SMNVEV come from the germline V gene (reference sequence). Trimming cost V 10 bases and J 3 bases; bases outside gene matches: 4. The CDR3 sequence is 12 residues long. The CDR3 nucleotides are TGTGCCACCTACAGGGGGGACTATGGCTACACCTTC. Translated, it gives CATYRGDYGYTF.

This chain connects TRBV13 to TRBJ2-7; the D gene is possibly TRBD1 (6 bases). Trimming pared 2 bases from V and 0 bases from J, leaving 14 bases between. CDR1 and CDR2 from the germline V gene are PRHDT and FYEKMQ (reference sequence). The CDR3 covers 16 residues. CDR3 coding DNA: TGTGCCAGCAGCTTAAATGGGGGCCGAAGCTCCTACGAGCAGTACTTC. It specifies CASSLNGGRSSYEQYF. The full variable domain, its missing parts supplied by reference TRBV13 and TRBJ2-7, is AAGVIQSPRHLIKEKRETATLKCYPIPRHDTVYWYQQGPGQDPQFLISFYEKMQSDKGSIPDRFSAQQFSDYHSELNMSSLELGDSALYFCASSLNGGRSSYEQYFGPGTRLTVT.

The chain is built from TRBV7-2 and TRBJ2-6; TRBD2 aligns across 10 bases. Germline V gives CDR1 SGHTA, CDR2 FQGNSA. The CDR3 contains 18 residues. V shed 1 base and J 0 bases; nucleotides not matched to a gene: 3. The CDR3 loop reads CASSLGLAGVSGANVLTF. The CDR3 DNA reads TGTGCCAGCAGCTTAGGCCTAGCGGGGGTCTCTGGGGCCAACGTCCTGACTTTC.

J is TRBJ2-3 and V is TRBV2, with no clear D. The CDR3 is 14 residues long. Trimming stripped 4 bases from V and 2 bases from J, with 10 bases between. Germline CDR1 is SNHLY and CDR2 is FYNNEI. The CDR3 coding sequence is TGTGCCAGCAGTGCTCTTGACTCCACAGATACGCAGTATTTT. Translated: CASSALDSTDTQYF.

The rearrangement uses TRBV9 and TRBJ2-7; 10 bases match TRBD1. CDR3 length equals 15 residues. The V and J ends lost 3 bases and 5 bases, in that order; junction bases with no gene match: 8. Germline CDR1 is SGDLS and CDR2 is YYNGEE. Here the CDR3 DNA reads TGTGCCAGCAGCGCTCTGGACAGGGGGGGCCACGAGCAGTACTTC. This gives the protein CASSALDRGGHEQYF.